These 31 T cell receptor beta chains originate from one sample sequenced in a study of shared clonotypes between healthy human individuals. The method was immunoSEQ multiplex PCR; TCRdb's version includes in-frame clones alone and lacks a portion of them. The data show 1,500,000 or so clones, 98% seen once. Sample: naive CD4+ T cells sorted from blood. Regarding subset: CD45RA+ positively selected. All receptors derive from a man aged 25-45 years in good health.

This clone was counted once. The chain links TRBV5-1 to TRBJ1-2, with 7 bases lining up with TRBD1. The CDR3 totals 15 residues. J lost 4 bases, V lost 0 bases, and 6 bases had no gene match. Looked up from germline, CDR1 is SGHRS and CDR2 is YFSETQ. In DNA, the CDR3 is TGCGCCAGCAGCTTGGATACACAGGGGCCCTATGGCTACACCTTC. Protein product: CASSLDTQGPYGYTF.

The V gene is TRBV7-9, the J gene TRBJ2-7, with TRBD2 matching over 10 bases. The J segment lost 4 bases and the V segment lost 3 bases, leaving 9 bases of the junction unmatched. This CDR3 is 16 amino acids long. CDR1 and CDR2 from the germline V gene are SEHNR and FQNEAQ (reference sequence). The CDR3 spells CASSFRSSGSSYEQYF. The CDR3 DNA follows: TGTGCCAGCAGCTTTAGGTCTAGCGGGAGTTCGTACGAGCAGTACTTC.

V gene TRBV7-6 combines with J gene TRBJ2-7, with D perhaps matching TRBD1 (6 bases). The germline V gene encodes CDR1 SGHVS and CDR2 FNYEAQ. CDR3 length: 13 residues. Deletions cut 3 bases from V and 3 bases from J, with 9 bases between. The CDR3 spells CASSFEGGYEQYF. CDR3 DNA: TGTGCCAGCAGCTTCGAAGGGGGCTACGAGCAGTACTTC.

The genes are TRBV7-2 and TRBJ1-1, with no clear D. Trimming removed 8 bases from V and 0 bases from J, with 13 bases in between. Germline CDR1 is SGHTA and CDR2 is FQGNSA. CDR3 length equals 14 residues. As DNA, the CDR3 is TGTGCCAGCCCTGCAGCCCCCATGAACACTGAAGCTTTCTTT. Protein product: CASPAAPMNTEAFF.

This clone was detected once. The chain joins TRBV6-6 to TRBJ2-7; no reliable D call. The CDR3 consists of 12 residues. Germline V lookup: CDR1 MNHNY, CDR2 SVGAGI (reference sequence). V lost 5 bases and J 3 bases, leaving 8 bases between the germline ends. CDR3 loop: CASSTDLYEQYF. CDR3 nucleotide sequence: TGTGCCAGCAGTACGGATCTCTACGAGCAGTACTTC.

The chain has TRBV28 and TRBJ2-7; D is ambiguous. The V gene's germline CDR1 is MDHEN and CDR2 SYDVKM. V was cut by 3 bases and J by 3 bases, with 6 bases left in between. The CDR3 totals 12 residues. CDR3 amino acids: CASSLPVYEQYF. CDR3 sequence (DNA): TGTGCCAGCAGTTTGCCGGTCTACGAGCAGTACTTC.

V is TRBV27 and J is TRBJ2-7; D is possibly TRBD1 (7 bases). With 10 bases removed from V and 3 bases from J, the gap between germline ends came to 28 bases. The CDR3 has 17 amino acids. CDR1 and CDR2 from the germline V gene are MNHEY and SMNVEV (reference sequence). The chain's CDR3 is CAIAIRGVIPLYYEQYF. DNA for the CDR3: TGTGCCATCGCGATCAGGGGGGTAATCCCGTTATACTACGAGCAGTACTTC.

This chain uses TRBV29-1 with TRBJ2-1, with a possible D match to TRBD2 (7 bases). The CDR3 totals 14 residues. Trimming stripped 5 bases from V and 10 bases from J, with 21 bases between. The germline V gene has CDR1 SQVTM and CDR2 ANQGSEA. CDR3 sequence (DNA): TGCAGCGTTCTCCTTAGGGGGGGAGCGCGGGAGCAGTTCTTC. It translates to CSVLLRGGAREQFF.

The chain employs TRBV5-1 and TRBJ1-3; 7 bases line up with TRBD1. Losses at the gene ends were 1 base for V and 1 base for J; bases not matched to a gene: 5. CDR3 length: 16 residues. Germline lookup yields CDR1 SGHRS and CDR2 YFSETQ. CDR3 protein: CASSLSGTVSGNTIYF. CDR3 bases: TGCGCCAGCAGCTTGTCTGGGACAGTGTCTGGAAACACCATATATTTT.

V usage is TRBV19 and J usage is TRBJ1-5; perhaps TRBD1 as D (5 bases). The CDR3 consists of 15 residues. Germline V gene data show CDR1 as LNHDA and CDR2 as SQIVND (reference sequence). The ends were cut back, 0 bases at V and 6 bases at J, with 12 bases in the middle. CDR3 DNA sequence: TGTGCCAGTAGTATAGATTGGGTGGGACTTCAGCCCCAGCATTTT. Translated: CASSIDWVGLQPQHF.

Only one count was recorded for this clone. The chain combines TRBV2 with TRBJ1-3; D may be TRBD1 (5 bases). Germline V gene data show CDR1 as SNHLY and CDR2 as FYNNEI. This CDR3 has 14 residues. Between the trimmed V and J ends, which lost 6 bases and 0 bases, there was a span of 9 bases. Here the CDR3 DNA reads TGTGCCAGCAGAGGGGCGAACTCTGGAAACACCATATATTTT. The encoded protein is CASRGANSGNTIYF.

This clone is a singleton in its sample. The V gene is TRBV16, the J gene TRBJ1-1; D is unclear. The CDR3 is made up of 13 amino acids. With 0 bases removed from V and 5 bases from J, the gap between germline ends came to 7 bases. Germline CDR1 KGHSY, CDR2 FQNENV. In DNA form, the CDR3 reads TGTGCCAGCAGCCAATCTCCGAGGACTGAAGCTTTCTTT. This gives the protein CASSQSPRTEAFF.

The J gene is TRBJ2-6, the V gene TRBV5-4; TRBD1 matches 12 bases. The CDR3 contains 20 residues. J gave up 1 base and V 4 bases, and 12 bases lay outside the gene matches. Germline CDR1 SGHNT, CDR2 YYREEE (reference sequence). In DNA form, the CDR3 reads TGTGCCAGCAGCCACCCGACTTCGGGACAGGGGGCTTCTGGGGCCAACGTCCTGACTTTC. The encoded protein is CASSHPTSGQGASGANVLTF.

The J gene is TRBJ1-5, the V gene TRBV28; possible D gene TRBD1, 6 bases. Per the germline V gene, CDR1 is MDHEN and CDR2 is SYDVKM. The V and J ends lost 4 bases and 5 bases respectively, with 9 bases between them. The CDR3 covers 13 residues. DNA of the CDR3: TGTGCCAGCAGTTCGACAGGTCATCAGCCCCAGCATTTT. Its protein product is CASSSTGHQPQHF. Full variable domain (missing parts from reference TRBV28 and TRBJ1-5): DVKVTQSSRYLVKRTGEKVFLECVQDMDHENMFWYRQDPGLGLRLIYFSYDVKMKEKGDIPEGYSVSREKKERFSLILESASTNQTSMYLCASSSTGHQPQHFGDGTRLSIL.

The J gene is TRBJ2-5, the V gene TRBV14; D gene uncertain. This CDR3 region has 12 residues. The V gene's germline CDR1 is SGHDN and CDR2 FVKESK. Trimming pared 3 bases from V and 4 bases from J, leaving 6 bases between. The CDR3 reads CASSHIPETQYF. DNA of the CDR3: TGTGCCAGCAGCCACATTCCAGAGACCCAGTACTTC.

The chain couples TRBV25-1 to TRBJ2-1, with TRBD1 as a possible D gene (5 bases). V was clipped by 5 bases and J by 9 bases, with 11 bases between them. The CDR3 has 12 residues. The V gene's germline CDR1 is MGHDK and CDR2 SYGVNS. For the CDR3, the DNA is TGTGCCAGCAGTTTAGGGGCCGGTGAGCAGTTCTTC. Translation gives CASSLGAGEQFF. The full variable domain, with the rest looked up from reference TRBV25-1 and TRBJ2-1, is EADIYQTPRYLVIGTGKKITLECSQTMGHDKMYWYQQDPGMELHLIHYSYGVNSTEKGDLSSESTVSRIRTEHFPLTLESARPSHTSQYLCASSLGAGEQFFGPGTRLTVL.

The chain's CDR3 is CASSTELADYNEQFF. As DNA, the CDR3 is TGTGCCAGCAGCACGGAACTAGCTGACTACAATGAGCAGTTCTTC. The J gene is TRBJ2-1, the V gene TRBV5-4; D is perhaps TRBD2 (6 bases). V shed 4 bases and J shed 3 bases, with 14 bases lying between them. The CDR3 runs to 15 residues. Germline V gene lookup returns CDR1 SGHNT and CDR2 YYREEE (reference sequence).

Details on this clone: The same CDR3 arises from other DNA sequences in this sample as well. The DNA for the CDR3 is TGTGCCAGCTCACCGACAGGGGCCGAGACCCAGTACTTC. Translating gives CASSPTGAETQYF. The J gene is TRBJ2-5, the V gene TRBV18, with 8 positions matching TRBD1. V lost 3 bases and J lost 5; bases outside the gene matches: 2. CDR1 is KGHSH, CDR2 LQKENI, per germline. The CDR3 runs 13 residues.

The chain recombines TRBV9 with TRBJ2-7; the D is unclear. CDR3 length equals 14 residues. With 0 bases removed from V and 7 bases from J, the gap between germline ends came to 14 bases. CDR1 and CDR2 (germline): SGDLS, YYNGEE. CDR3 loop: CASSVVSLGGEQYF. In DNA, the CDR3 is TGTGCCAGCAGCGTAGTATCATTGGGTGGTGAGCAGTACTTC. Full variable domain (missing parts from reference TRBV9 and TRBJ2-7): DSGVTQTPKHLITATGQRVTLRCSPRSGDLSVYWYQQSLDQGLQFLIQYYNGEERAKGNILERFSAQQFPDLHSELNLSSLELGDSALYFCASSVVSLGGEQYFGPGTRLTVT.

V usage is TRBV6-6 and J usage is TRBJ2-7; TRBD1 or TRBD2 may be the D gene (5 bases each). The CDR3 contains 13 residues. The ends were cut back, 8 bases at V and 4 bases at J, with 15 bases in the middle. Germline values: CDR1 MNHNY, CDR2 SVGAGI (reference sequence). CDR3 sequence reads: CASRGAPLYEQYF. CDR3 bases: TGTGCCAGCCGAGGGGCGCCGCTTTACGAGCAGTACTTC.

This sequence joins TRBV5-4 and TRBJ2-5, with D possibly TRBD2 on 6 matching bases. V was pared by 4 bases and J by 5 bases, with 18 bases between. The length of the CDR3 is 15 residues. Germline CDR1 SGHNT, CDR2 YYREEE (reference sequence). CDR3 protein: CASSLRTGRGETQYF. The CDR3 bases are TGTGCCAGCAGCCTCCGTACCGGGAGAGGTGAGACCCAGTACTTC.

This rearrangement joins TRBV7-7 to TRBJ2-2, with 8 bases that match TRBD1. The ends lost 1 base at V and 0 bases at J; junction bases unmatched: 16. Looked up from germline, CDR1 is SSHAT and CDR2 is FNYEAQ (reference sequence). This CDR3 region has 21 residues. The CDR3 DNA is TGTGCCAGCAGCTTAGACTCCCGGGACAGGCGATTACACGCGAACACCGGGGAGCTGTTTTTT. Translated: CASSLDSRDRRLHANTGELFF.

This chain links TRBV27 with TRBJ2-7; 7 bases line up with TRBD1. Germline CDR1 and CDR2: MNHEY and SMNVEV (reference sequence). Trimming at V came to 5 bases and at J to 5 bases, leaving 9 bases not matched to a gene. This CDR3 is built from 14 residues. The CDR3 DNA sequence: TGTGCCAGCAGTACACCGACAGGGCGCGACGAGCAGTACTTC. This sequence encodes CASSTPTGRDEQYF.

This chain connects TRBV29-1 to TRBJ2-1, with D possibly TRBD2 on 5 matching bases. The CDR3 spans 13 residues. Trimming removed 3 bases at V and 5 bases at J, with 11 bases between. Germline assignment: CDR1 SQVTM and CDR2 ANQGSEA. CDR3 residues: CSVEGRLNNEQFF. Written as DNA, the CDR3 is TGCAGCGTTGAGGGGAGACTAAACAATGAGCAGTTCTTC.

This clone showed up just once. The V and J genes are TRBV4-1 and TRBJ2-7, with 9 bases matching TRBD1. CDR3 length equals 19 residues. Germline CDR1 and CDR2: MGHRA and YSYEKL. Trimming took 2 bases from V and 2 from J; bases not matched to a gene: 16. The CDR3 nucleotides are TGCGCCAGCAGCCAATTGACCGGGACAGGGATGGATGTAGCCTACGAGCAGTACTTC. Amino acid sequence: CASSQLTGTGMDVAYEQYF.

This chain uses TRBV27 with TRBJ1-2; 7 bases line up with TRBD1. CDR3 size: 14 residues. V shed 4 bases, J shed 5 bases, and the junction held 7 bases outside the gene matches. Germline CDR1 and CDR2: MNHEY and SMNVEV (reference sequence). In DNA, the CDR3 is TGTGCCAGCAGTTCCTCGACAGGGAGGTATGGCTACACCTTC. Translating gives CASSSSTGRYGYTF.

This chain uses TRBV2 with TRBJ1-2; 7 nucleotides agree with TRBD1. CDR3 size: 12 residues. The ends lost 6 bases at V and 7 bases at J; junction bases unmatched: 5. The V gene's germline CDR1 is SNHLY and CDR2 FYNNEI. The CDR3 loop reads CASRKGAAGYTF. The CDR3 DNA follows: TGTGCCAGCAGGAAGGGGGCGGCTGGCTACACCTTC.

This chain links TRBV6-5 with TRBJ1-2; 8 bases match TRBD1. Germline CDR1 is MNHEY and CDR2 is SVGAGI. V dropped 6 bases and J dropped 8; count of bases not matched to a gene: 11. The length of the CDR3 is 14 residues. CDR3 sequence: CASRTGQDFQGYTF. The CDR3 DNA follows: TGTGCCAGCAGGACGGGACAGGACTTTCAGGGCTACACCTTC.

A note on this clone: The sample holds other DNA sequences that translate to the same CDR3. The V call is TRBV19, the J call TRBJ2-2; the match to TRBD2 covers 14 bases. CDR1 is LNHDA, CDR2 SQIVND, per germline (reference sequence). The junction had 3 bases not matched to a gene; V was cut back by 6 bases and J by 6 bases. The CDR3 runs 15 residues. CDR3 nucleotides: TGTGCCAGTAGCGCGGGACTAGCGGGAGCCGGGGAGCTGTTTTTT. Protein: CASSAGLAGAGELFF.

The chain joins TRBV19 to TRBJ2-5; tentatively, D is TRBD1 (5 bases). The CDR3 length is 13 residues. The V end lost 3 bases, the J end lost 5 bases, and 10 bases lay between the germline ends. CDR1 and CDR2 (germline): LNHDA, SQIVND (reference sequence). CDR3 nucleotide sequence: TGTGCCAGTAGTATGACAGTCCGGGAGACCCAGTACTTC. This encodes CASSMTVRETQYF. Supplemented by reference TRBV19 and TRBJ2-5, the full variable domain reads DGGITQSPKYLFRKEGQNVTLSCEQNLNHDAMYWYRQDPGQGLRLIYYSQIVNDFQKGDIAEGYSVSREKKESFPLTVTSAQKNPTAFYLCASSMTVRETQYFGPGTRLLVL.

Only one count was recorded for this clone. CDR3 loop: CASSLDLQDEQFF. The CDR3 DNA sequence: TGTGCCAGCAGCTTAGATTTACAGGATGAGCAGTTCTTC. This chain links TRBV11-2 with TRBJ2-1; D possibly corresponds to TRBD1 (5 bases). Germline V CDR1 and CDR2: SGHAT, FQNNGV. The ends were cut back, 0 bases at V and 8 bases at J, with 8 bases in the middle. This CDR3 is built from 13 residues.